Following are 8 T cell receptor beta chains from one sample sequenced in a study of shared clonotypes between healthy human individuals. Sequencing was performed with immunoSEQ multiplex PCR; in TCRdb, only in-frame clones are kept and a portion is missing. Here the sample spans 800,000 to 1,200,000 clones, more than 75% being singletons. The sample was memory CD4+ T cells from PBMCs. Subset: CD45RA-negative fraction. The receptor set was obtained from a man aged 18 to 35 in good health. Some clones in this sample may be carry-over from other donors' samples.

The V call is TRBV7-9, the J call TRBJ1-1; 10 bases are a match to TRBD1. Germline CDR1 and CDR2: SEHNR and FQNEAQ (reference sequence). The ends lost 1 base at V and 7 bases at J; junction bases unmatched: 3. The CDR3 length is 14 residues. The CDR3 DNA reads as TGTGCCAGCAGCTTAGGGACAGGGGGTCTTGAAGCTTTCTTT. It specifies CASSLGTGGLEAFF. The full variable domain, with the rest looked up from reference TRBV7-9 and TRBJ1-1, is DTGVSQNPRHKITKRGQNVTFRCDPISEHNRLYWYRQTLGQGPEFLTYFQNEAQLEKSRLLSDRFSAERPKGSFSTLEIQRTEQGDSAMYLCASSLGTGGLEAFFGQGTRLTVV.

The chain combines TRBV5-1 with TRBJ2-3; 9 positions match TRBD1. Germline CDR1 reads SGHRS; CDR2 reads YFSETQ. The V and J ends lost 4 bases and 2 bases, in that order; junction bases with no gene match: 11. The CDR3 has 17 residues. CDR3 in amino acids: CASSRVTGGQNTDTQYF. The CDR3 DNA follows: TGCGCCAGCAGCAGGGTTACAGGGGGCCAGAACACAGATACGCAGTATTTT. The full variable domain, its missing parts supplied by reference TRBV5-1 and TRBJ2-3, is KAGVTQTPRYLIKTRGQQVTLSCSPISGHRSVSWYQQTPGQGLQFLFEYFSETQRNKGNFPGRFSGRQFSNSRSEMNVSTLELGDSALYLCASSRVTGGQNTDTQYFGPGTRLTVL.

This chain links TRBV5-1 with TRBJ2-7; TRBD1 agrees at 9 bases. V was pared by 4 bases and J by 7 bases, with 15 bases of the junction left unmatched. This CDR3 region has 16 residues. Germline V gene lookup returns CDR1 SGHRS and CDR2 YFSETQ. The chain's CDR3 is CASSAPLTGGAGEQYF. The CDR3 DNA reads TGCGCCAGCAGCGCACCACTTACAGGGGGCGCGGGAGAGCAGTACTTC.

V and J are TRBV6-1 and TRBJ1-4; tentatively, D is TRBD1 (6 bases). Trimming pared 2 bases from V and 7 bases from J, leaving 14 bases between. Germline values: CDR1 MNHNS, CDR2 SASEGT. CDR3 length equals 15 residues. The CDR3, as DNA: TGTGCCAGCAGTGAAACCAGACAGGTAGGTGAAAAACTGTTTTTT. Protein product: CASSETRQVGEKLFF.

The chain carries TRBV7-6 and TRBJ2-1; TRBD1 aligns across 7 bases. The CDR3 sequence is 13 residues long. V shed 5 bases and J 6 bases; nucleotides not matched to a gene: 4. Germline-derived CDR1 and CDR2 are SGHVS and FNYEAQ. This CDR3 is CASSQTGVNEQFF. In nucleotides, the CDR3 is TGTGCCAGCAGCCAAACAGGGGTCAATGAGCAGTTCTTC.

The chain couples TRBV6-1 to TRBJ2-1; 13 bases are a match to TRBD2. The CDR3 is 15 residues long. The ends lost 7 bases at V and 5 bases at J; junction bases unmatched: 5. The germline V gene has CDR1 MNHNS and CDR2 SASEGT. In nucleotides, the CDR3 is TGTGCCAGCATGCCGGGGACTAGCGGGAACAATGAGCAGTTCTTC. This translates into CASMPGTSGNNEQFF.

V is TRBV28 and J is TRBJ2-7, with 10 positions matching TRBD1. Germline V gives CDR1 MDHEN, CDR2 SYDVKM. V was clipped by 5 bases and J by 4 bases; unmatched bases: 5. The CDR3 length is 14 residues. In nucleotides, the CDR3 is TGTGCCAGCAGTCGAGGACAGGGGGGGTACGAGCAGTACTTC. Translation gives CASSRGQGGYEQYF.

The chain combines TRBV11-2 with TRBJ2-1, with D possibly matching TRBD2 (5 bases). With 1 base removed from V and 9 bases from J, the gap between germline ends came to 7 bases. This CDR3 region has 12 residues. Germline V gene sequence: CDR1 SGHAT, CDR2 FQNNGV. The CDR3 region has the DNA TGTGCCAGCAGCTTAGTGGGAGTTGAGCAGTTCTTC. Its protein product is CASSLVGVEQFF.